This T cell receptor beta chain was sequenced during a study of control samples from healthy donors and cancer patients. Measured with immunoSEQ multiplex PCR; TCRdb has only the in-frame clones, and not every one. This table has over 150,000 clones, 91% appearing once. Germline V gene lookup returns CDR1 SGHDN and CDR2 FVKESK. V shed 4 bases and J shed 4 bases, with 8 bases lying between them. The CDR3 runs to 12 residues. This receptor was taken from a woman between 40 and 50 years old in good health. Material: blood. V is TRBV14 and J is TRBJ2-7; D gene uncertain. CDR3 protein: CASSPTGYEQYF. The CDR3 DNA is TGTGCCAGCAGCCCCACCGGTTACGAGCAGTACTTC.